This T cell receptor (beta chain) originates from a study of blood T cell repertoires in COVID-19. Background on the study: Collection of acute and convalescent COVID-19 samples took place in the United States, Italy and Spain. Sample material is recorded as cDNA or gDNA derived from T cells, B-cell-depleted T cells, or PBMCs.

In the source study's methods: Estimation of nucleated cell counts relied on the amplification of reference gene primers. Clones were sequenced by immunoSEQ multiplex PCR, and TCRdb holds only the in-frame ones, with some missing. V and J calls and clone size come straight from that table; D and trimming were deduced from the DNA. The sample lists more than 65,000 clones, about 80% seen once, with over 9.5% in the top ten. In germline, CDR1 is MNHNS, CDR2 SASEGT. V lost 1 base, J lost 8 bases, and 9 bases lay in between. The CDR3 runs 13 residues. The chain joins TRBV6-1 to TRBJ2-4; D may be TRBD1 (5 bases). The sample taken for sequencing was peripheral blood. The sequence came from a human donor in a cohort sampled during active COVID-19. Written as DNA, the CDR3 is TGTGCCAGCAGTGAAGGCAGGGAAGACATTCAGTACTTC. Translated: CASSEGREDIQYF.